These T cell receptor beta chains were read from a single sample in a study of control samples from healthy donors and cancer patients. The method was immunoSEQ multiplex PCR; TCRdb's version includes in-frame clones alone and lacks a portion of them. This table has 100,000 to 120,000 clones, about four fifths appearing once. Input material: blood. Source of these receptors: a woman between 50 and 59 years old in good health. The CDR3 runs from the conserved cysteine through the conserved F or W. The order of the fields is V gene, J gene, D gene, clone size, CDR3 protein, CDR3 DNA. A D gene is named only where the DNA matches it firmly. A row's size may be missing; if present it is once, few, many or a size class.

TRBV12-3/TRBV12-4	TRBJ1-2	TRBD1	once	CASSLTGDRGYTF	TGTGCCAGCAGCCTAACAGGGGACAGGGGCTACACCTTC
TRBV28	TRBJ2-7	-	-	CASRVSPSLQEQYF	TGTGCCAGCAGGGTTTCCCCGTCACTACAGGAGCAGTACTTC
TRBV27	TRBJ2-2	TRBD2	once	CASSPTALAGGPTGELFF	TGTGCCAGCAGCCCTACCGCACTAGCGGGGGGGCCCACCGGGGAGCTGTTTTTT
TRBV27	TRBJ1-5	TRBD1	-	CASSFAGGFNQPQHF	TGTGCCAGCAGTTTTGCAGGGGGCTTCAATCAGCCCCAGCATTTT
TRBV6-1	TRBJ2-1	-	-	CASSEFRGVNNEQFF	TGTGCCAGCAGTGAATTTCGAGGGGTTAACAATGAGCAGTTCTTC
TRBV6-5	TRBJ1-4	-	-	CATRQSGDEKLFF	TGTGCCACAAGACAGTCGGGGGATGAAAAACTGTTTTTT
TRBV29-1	TRBJ2-7	TRBD1	many	CSASDRGAGEQYF	TGCAGCGCCTCAGACAGGGGGGCAGGCGAGCAGTACTTC
TRBV4-3	TRBJ1-6	-	-	CASSQSHAGGNSPLHF	TGCGCCAGCAGCCAATCACACGCGGGGGGGAATTCACCCCTCCACTTT
TRBV28	TRBJ1-3	-	-	CASRPDSTSGNTIYF	TGTGCCAGCAGGCCCGACAGCACCTCTGGAAACACCATATATTTT
TRBV28	TRBJ2-7	-	-	CASSPVVVTYEQYF	TGTGCCAGCAGTCCCGTCGTCGTAACCTACGAGCAGTACTTC
TRBV19	TRBJ2-3	TRBD2	-	CASSPSGGRTDTQYF	TGTGCCAGTAGTCCTAGCGGGGGGCGCACAGATACGCAGTATTTT
TRBV19	TRBJ1-1	-	-	CASSKTGPQDPLTEAFF	TGTGCCAGTAGCAAGACAGGCCCCCAAGACCCGCTAACTGAAGCTTTCTTT
TRBV4-2	TRBJ2-2	TRBD2	-	CASSQEFKGLAANTGELFF	TGTGCCAGCAGCCAAGAGTTTAAGGGACTAGCGGCGAACACCGGGGAGCTGTTTTTT
TRBV7-3	TRBJ2-5	TRBD1	-	CASSLQGTQQETQYF	TGTGCCAGCAGCCTACAGGGGACACAACAAGAGACCCAGTACTTC
TRBV19	TRBJ2-2	-	-	CASTPRQGNTGELFF	TGTGCCAGTACCCCTAGGCAGGGGAACACCGGGGAGCTGTTTTTT
TRBV5-1	TRBJ2-1	TRBD2	-	CASSSGLATDEQFF	TGCGCCAGCAGCTCGGGACTAGCGACCGATGAGCAGTTCTTC
TRBV2	TRBJ2-1	TRBD1	-	CARVFTTGTDEQFF	TGTGCCAGAGTCTTTACGACAGGGACCGATGAGCAGTTCTTC
TRBV10-3	TRBJ2-1	-	few	CAISESRTGTLNEQFF	TGTGCCATCAGTGAGTCTAGGACGGGAACCTTAAATGAGCAGTTCTTC
TRBV7-8	TRBJ1-1	-	few	CASSSKLGSMNTEAFF	TGTGCCAGCAGCTCTAAACTTGGGAGCATGAACACTGAAGCTTTCTTT
TRBV15	TRBJ2-2	TRBD1	few	CATLRQGARTGELFF	TGTGCCACCTTAAGACAGGGGGCACGGACCGGGGAGCTGTTTTTT
TRBV7-2	TRBJ2-1	-	-	CASSLVGSGRYNEQFF	TGTGCCAGCAGCTTAGTCGGATCTGGTAGATACAATGAGCAGTTCTTC
TRBV7-2	TRBJ2-1	TRBD2	-	CASSSPSGLSYNEQFF	TGTGCCAGCAGCTCCCCTAGCGGTTTGTCCTACAATGAGCAGTTCTTC
TRBV4-3	TRBJ1-3	-	-	CASSQDFPSGNTIYF	TGCGCCAGCAGCCAAGATTTTCCTTCTGGAAACACCATATATTTT
TRBV3-1/TRBV3-2	TRBJ2-5	-	once	CASSLWASGETQYF	TGTGCCAGCAGCCTATGGGCCTCGGGCGAGACCCAGTACTTC
TRBV9	TRBJ1-4	TRBD1	-	CASSLTGTNEKLFF	TGTGCCAGCAGCCTGACAGGGACTAATGAAAAACTGTTTTTT
TRBV6-5	TRBJ2-2	-	-	CASHRNTGELFF	TGTGCCAGCCACAGAAACACCGGGGAGCTGTTTTTT
TRBV18	TRBJ2-3	-	-	CASSWTALGGTDTQYF	TGTGCCAGCTCGTGGACAGCCCTGGGGGGCACAGATACGCAGTATTTT
TRBV6-2/TRBV6-3	TRBJ1-2	-	-	CASSYRGGGYTF	TGTGCCAGCAGTTACCGGGGTGGCGGCTACACCTTC
TRBV7-3	TRBJ2-2	TRBD1	few	CASSSGQGIFTGELFF	TGTGCCAGCAGCTCCGGACAGGGAATCTTCACCGGGGAGCTGTTTTTT
TRBV25-1	TRBJ1-4	-	few	CASSARGIGKLFF	TGTGCCAGCAGTGCCAGGGGCATTGGTAAACTGTTTTTT
TRBV18	TRBJ2-2	-	-	CASSPPVTGELFF	TGTGCCAGCTCACCACCCGTTACCGGGGAGCTGTTTTTT
TRBV6-4	TRBJ1-4	TRBD1	-	CARTGKRSTNEKLFF	TGTGCCAGGACAGGGAAACGCTCAACTAATGAAAAACTGTTTTTT
TRBV6-6	TRBJ1-3	-	-	CASSISDIADTIYF	TGTGCCAGCAGTATATCCGACATCGCGGACACCATATATTTT
TRBV7-3	TRBJ1-5	-	-	CASSLIVGQPQHF	TGTGCCAGCAGCTTAATCGTGGGTCAGCCCCAGCATTTT
TRBV6-6	TRBJ1-1	-	few	CASSGYITEAFF	TGTGCCAGCAGTGGCTACATCACTGAAGCTTTCTTT
TRBV6-5	TRBJ1-5	TRBD1	-	CASKAGQGSNQPQHF	TGTGCCAGCAAGGCTGGACAGGGCAGCAATCAGCCCCAGCATTTT
TRBV6-2/TRBV6-3	TRBJ2-1	TRBD1	-	CASSYPPQGAKQFF	TGTGCCAGCAGTTACCCTCCGCAGGGGGCAAAGCAGTTCTTC
TRBV7-8	TRBJ1-3	-	-	CASSLGSKGIYF	TGTGCCAGCAGCTTAGGGAGCAAGGGCATATATTTT
TRBV3-1/TRBV3-2	TRBJ1-1	-	-	CASSQEGLKAFF	TGTGCCAGCAGCCAAGAGGGGCTAAAGGCTTTCTTT
TRBV19	TRBJ2-5	-	-	CASSPMVSLETQYF	TGTGCCAGTAGCCCAATGGTTAGTCTCGAGACCCAGTACTTC
TRBV10-3	TRBJ1-1	-	-	CATLMGTEAFF	TGTGCCACCCTGATGGGCACTGAAGCTTTCTTT
TRBV24-1	TRBJ2-1	-	-	CATNGENEQFF	TGTGCCACCAACGGAGAGAATGAGCAGTTCTTC
TRBV7-2	TRBJ2-1	TRBD2	-	CASSRAGGPNEQFF	TGTGCCAGCAGCAGAGCGGGGGGGCCTAATGAGCAGTTCTTC
TRBV7-2	TRBJ1-5	-	once	CASSLAGGNSNQPQHF	TGTGCCAGCAGCTTAGCGGGGGGTAATAGCAATCAGCCCCAGCATTTT
TRBV27	TRBJ1-2	-	-	CASSLGRGVGGYTF	TGTGCCAGCAGTTTAGGCCGTGGGGTAGGGGGCTACACCTTC
TRBV4-3	TRBJ1-6	TRBD1	-	CASSQLGQGFGSPLHF	TGCGCCAGCAGCCAGCTGGGACAGGGGTTCGGTTCACCCCTCCACTTT
TRBV10-3	TRBJ2-7	TRBD1	-	CAISPDRAHEQYF	TGTGCCATCAGCCCCGACAGGGCCCACGAGCAGTACTTC
TRBV7-9	TRBJ2-2	-	few	CASSLGGTNTGELFF	TGTGCCAGCAGCTTGGGGGGAACGAACACCGGGGAGCTGTTTTTT